Listed here are 19 T cell receptor beta chains from one sample, sequenced in a study of cytomegalovirus exposure and HLA in healthy donors. The PCR ran on 60 Vbeta and 13 Jbeta primers. The data were produced by immunoSEQ multiplex PCR, yet TCRdb's version contains in-frame clones alone and is incomplete. The table includes around 63,000 clones, around 80% detected once. Sample: PBMCs. All receptors come from a man in his forties in good health and CMV-seronegative.

J is TRBJ2-7 and V is TRBV6-5; D is perhaps TRBD2 (6 bases). From germline, CDR1 is MNHEY and CDR2 SVGAGI. V was shortened by 5 bases and J by 5 bases, with 19 bases between the two germline ends. CDR3 size: 15 residues. Here the CDR3 reads CASSALTRGSDEQYF. The CDR3 DNA reads as TGTGCCAGCAGTGCCCTGACTAGAGGATCCGACGAGCAGTACTTC.

The J gene is TRBJ2-5, the V gene TRBV18; weak D call: TRBD2 (5 bases). Per germline, CDR1 KGHSH and CDR2 LQKENI. The CDR3 loop spans 15 amino acids. V was trimmed by 5 bases and J by 1 base, leaving 14 bases between them. The CDR3 protein is CASSTSRGIQETQYF. As DNA, the CDR3 is TGTGCCAGCTCAACCTCTAGAGGGATCCAAGAGACCCAGTACTTC.

This clone was detected a few times. The chain combines TRBV20-1 with TRBJ2-7, with D uncertain. The germline CDR1 and CDR2 sequences are DFQATT and SNEGSKA (reference sequence). The CDR3 sequence is 11 residues long. The CDR3 region has the DNA TGCAGCGCGGTCGTAGCCTACGAGCAGTACTTC. The encoded protein is CSAVVAYEQYF.

This chain joins TRBV7-2 and TRBJ2-7; TRBD2 matches at 7 bases. Per germline, CDR1 SGHTA and CDR2 FQGNSA. The CDR3 loop spans 14 amino acids. V gave up 1 base and J gave up 3 bases; unmatched junction bases: 3. The DNA of the CDR3 is TGTGCCAGCAGCTTAGTAGCGGGTAGCTACGAGCAGTACTTC. This sequence encodes CASSLVAGSYEQYF.

This clone was observed a few times. The chain links TRBV7-9 to TRBJ1-4; 9 nucleotides agree with TRBD1. After removal of 0 bases from V and 5 bases from J, the junction contained 1 base not matched to a gene. The CDR3 extends over 15 amino acids. Germline lookup yields CDR1 SEHNR and CDR2 FQNEAQ (reference sequence). This CDR3 is CASSLAGQGNEKLFF. As DNA, the CDR3 is TGTGCCAGCAGCTTAGCGGGACAGGGCAATGAAAAACTGTTTTTT.

The V and J genes are TRBV19 and TRBJ1-5; TRBD1 matches 8 bases. CDR3 length: 17 residues. Germline V CDR1 and CDR2: LNHDA, SQIVND (reference sequence). V shed 0 bases and J 2 bases; nucleotides not matched to a gene: 6. The CDR3 sequence: CASSIDLSGQGNQPQHF. CDR3 nucleotides: TGTGCCAGTAGTATAGATCTATCGGGACAGGGCAATCAGCCCCAGCATTTT.

This chain connects TRBV11-3 to TRBJ2-7; a weak D match, TRBD2 (5 bases). CDR1 SGHNT and CDR2 YENEEA come from the germline V gene. V was shortened by 0 bases and J by 0 bases, with 12 bases between the two germline ends. CDR3 length equals 16 residues. The CDR3 nucleotides are TGTGCCAGCAGCTTAGATGGCCAGCGGAGCTCCTACGAGCAGTACTTC. This codes for CASSLDGQRSSYEQYF.

The gene calls are TRBV6-1 and TRBJ1-2; D is undetermined. The germline V gene encodes CDR1 MNHNS and CDR2 SASEGT. V was cut by 6 bases and J by 7 bases, with 15 bases left in between. The CDR3 consists of 13 residues. The CDR3 loop is CASSPFLQVGYTF. The DNA of the CDR3 is TGTGCCAGCAGCCCCTTTCTGCAGGTTGGCTACACCTTC.

The chain joins TRBV15 to TRBJ1-2; no clear D gene. V was pared by 0 bases and J by 4 bases, with 6 bases between. This CDR3 comprises 13 residues. CDR1 is LNHNV and CDR2 is YYDKDF in the germline V gene (reference sequence). In DNA, the CDR3 is TGTGCCACCAGCAGAGATGGCGGCTATGGCTACACCTTC. It is translated as CATSRDGGYGYTF.

The chain links TRBV27 to TRBJ1-4; D is perhaps TRBD1 (5 bases). The germline gives CDR1 MNHEY, CDR2 SMNVEV (reference sequence). Trimming shortened V by 6 bases and J by 10 bases, and 18 bases separated the two germline ends. The CDR3 contains 14 residues. DNA of the CDR3: TGTGCCAGCAGCCCTCAGGGAGGAGTGGGAAAACTGTTTTTT. Amino acid sequence: CASSPQGGVGKLFF.

The chain links TRBV10-2 to TRBJ2-5, with 7 bases aligning to TRBD2. There are 15 residues in the CDR3. The V gene's germline CDR1 is WSHSY and CDR2 SAAADI. After removal of 0 bases from V and 9 bases from J, the junction contained 10 bases not matched to a gene. CDR3 protein: CASSESGEGKMPQYF. As DNA, the CDR3 is TGCGCCAGCAGTGAGTCAGGGGAGGGGAAAATGCCCCAGTACTTC.

This clone has only one observation. DNA for the CDR3: TGCAGCGTTGTATCTTCGGGGGTTGCGACCCAGTACTTC. Protein: CSVVSSGVATQYF. The rearrangement links TRBV29-1 to TRBJ2-5; weak D call: TRBD2 (6 bases). V was trimmed by 4 bases and J by 7 bases, leaving 16 bases between them. This CDR3 has 13 residues. Germline V gene data show CDR1 as SQVTM and CDR2 as ANQGSEA.

A single count supports this clone. The rearrangement joins TRBV2 to TRBJ1-2, with 8 bases aligning to TRBD1. The V and J ends lost 6 bases and 5 bases, in that order; junction bases with no gene match: 11. The CDR3 has 15 residues. Per germline, CDR1 SNHLY and CDR2 FYNNEI. In nucleotides, the CDR3 is TGTGCCAGCAGAAACAGGGGGTCGTCGGGGTATGGCTACACCTTC. Translated, it gives CASRNRGSSGYGYTF.

There are a few counts of this clone. This chain connects TRBV4-1 to TRBJ2-1, with 10 bases that match TRBD2. This CDR3 has 17 residues. The germline V gene has CDR1 MGHRA and CDR2 YSYEKL. The junction had 7 bases not matched to a gene; V was cut back by 0 bases and J by 5 bases. The CDR3 sequence: CASSQDRSGGLDNEQFF. The CDR3, as DNA: TGCGCCAGCAGCCAAGATCGTAGCGGGGGGCTCGACAATGAGCAGTTCTTC.

This clone was seen a handful of times. The chain carries TRBV28 and TRBJ2-6; the D gene is possibly TRBD2 (7 bases). V was clipped by 11 bases and J by 4 bases, with 12 bases between them. Germline V CDR1 and CDR2: MDHEN, SYDVKM. The CDR3 totals 13 residues. CDR3 in amino acids: CAAGGRGANVLTF. CDR3 nucleotides: TGTGCCGCCGGGGGGCGCGGGGCCAACGTCCTGACTTTC.

The rearrangement links TRBV7-2 to TRBJ1-1; no firm D call. Looked up from germline, CDR1 is SGHTA and CDR2 is FQGNSA. The CDR3 covers 12 residues. The V gene lost 3 bases and the J gene lost 7 bases, with 9 bases spanning the gap. The DNA of the CDR3 is TGTGCCAGCAGCTTCCGGGGAGGTGAAGCTTTCTTT. Translation gives CASSFRGGEAFF.

The V and J genes are TRBV5-1 and TRBJ2-7, with TRBD2 matching 13 bases. The CDR3 extends over 15 amino acids. Germline-derived CDR1 and CDR2 are SGHRS and YFSETQ. V trimming: 1 base; J trimming: 12 bases; junction bases outside the gene matches: 10. Written as DNA, the CDR3 is TGCGCCAGCAGCTTGACCGGACTAGCGGGAGAATTTCCGTACTTC. It is translated as CASSLTGLAGEFPYF.

The chain uses TRBV11-2 and TRBJ2-5, with 8 positions matching TRBD2. The CDR3 consists of 14 residues. With 3 bases clipped from V and 3 bases from J, the junction kept 3 bases outside the gene matches. Germline-derived CDR1 and CDR2 are SGHAT and FQNNGV. This CDR3 reads CASSFNSGKETQYF. In DNA form, the CDR3 reads TGTGCCAGCAGCTTTAATAGCGGGAAAGAGACCCAGTACTTC.

V and J are TRBV5-5 and TRBJ2-7; a weak D match, TRBD1 (5 bases). The germline V gene encodes CDR1 SGHKS and CDR2 YYEKEE (reference sequence). This CDR3 is 13 amino acids long. The V end lost 0 bases, the J end lost 3 bases, and 7 bases lay between the germline ends. The CDR3 sequence: CASSLGRDYEQYF. CDR3 nucleotide sequence: TGTGCCAGCAGCTTGGGCAGGGACTACGAGCAGTACTTC.